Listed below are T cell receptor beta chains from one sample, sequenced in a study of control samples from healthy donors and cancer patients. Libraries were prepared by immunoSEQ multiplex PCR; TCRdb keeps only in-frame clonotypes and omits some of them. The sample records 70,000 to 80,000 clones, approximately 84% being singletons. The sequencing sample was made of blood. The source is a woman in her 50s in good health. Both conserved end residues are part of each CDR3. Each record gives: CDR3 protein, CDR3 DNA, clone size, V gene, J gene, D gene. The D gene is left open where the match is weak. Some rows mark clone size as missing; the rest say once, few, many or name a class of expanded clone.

cdr3_aa: CASSPLGSGGQETQYF
cdr3_nt: TGTGCCAGCAGCCCTCTGGGGTCAGGGGGGCAAGAGACCCAGTACTTC
clone_size: -
v_call: TRBV7-3
j_call: TRBJ2-5
d_call: -

cdr3_aa: CASSPTGGYEQYF
cdr3_nt: TGTGCCAGCTCACCGACAGGGGGCTACGAGCAGTACTTC
clone_size: -
v_call: TRBV18
j_call: TRBJ2-7
d_call: TRBD1

cdr3_aa: CASGLDQSDEQFF
cdr3_nt: TGCGCCAGCGGCCTAGATCAGTCCGATGAGCAGTTCTTC
clone_size: -
v_call: TRBV5-1
j_call: TRBJ2-1
d_call: -

cdr3_aa: CASSSSSLANYGYTF
cdr3_nt: TGTGCCAGCAGCTCAAGTTCCTTAGCTAACTATGGCTACACCTTC
clone_size: -
v_call: TRBV7-9
j_call: TRBJ1-2
d_call: -

cdr3_aa: CASSETSGRAYEQYF
cdr3_nt: TGCGCCAGCAGCGAGACTAGCGGGAGGGCCTACGAGCAGTACTTC
clone_size: -
v_call: TRBV5-1
j_call: TRBJ2-7
d_call: TRBD2

cdr3_aa: CASSQPPGRVAFF
cdr3_nt: TGTGCCAGCAGTCAACCGCCAGGGAGGGTAGCTTTCTTT
clone_size: -
v_call: TRBV6-5
j_call: TRBJ1-1
d_call: -

cdr3_aa: CASSLEVSYNSPLHF
cdr3_nt: TGTGCCAGCAGTTTAGAGGTCTCCTATAATTCACCCCTCCACTTT
clone_size: -
v_call: TRBV28
j_call: TRBJ1-6
d_call: -

cdr3_aa: CSVGISGAYEQYF
cdr3_nt: TGCAGCGTTGGAATTAGCGGGGCCTACGAGCAGTACTTC
clone_size: -
v_call: TRBV29-1
j_call: TRBJ2-7
d_call: TRBD2

cdr3_aa: CASSVSFYGYTF
cdr3_nt: TGTGCCAGCAGCGTTTCCTTCTATGGCTACACCTTC
clone_size: -
v_call: TRBV5-8
j_call: TRBJ1-2
d_call: -

cdr3_aa: CASSFRGSGYEQYF
cdr3_nt: TGTGCCAGCAGCTTCCGCGGGAGTGGCTACGAGCAGTACTTC
clone_size: -
v_call: TRBV5-6
j_call: TRBJ2-7
d_call: TRBD2

cdr3_aa: CASSPHSIQYF
cdr3_nt: TGTGCCAGCTCACCACATAGCATTCAGTACTTC
clone_size: -
v_call: TRBV18
j_call: TRBJ2-4
d_call: -

cdr3_aa: CATSRGGRVNTEAFF
cdr3_nt: TGTGCCACCAGCAGGGGCGGACGGGTGAACACTGAAGCTTTCTTT
clone_size: -
v_call: TRBV15
j_call: TRBJ1-1
d_call: -

cdr3_aa: CASSLGLAGSYEQYF
cdr3_nt: TGTGCCAGCAGCTTAGGGCTAGCGGGGTCCTACGAGCAGTACTTC
clone_size: -
v_call: TRBV7-8
j_call: TRBJ2-7
d_call: TRBD2

cdr3_aa: CATSVLTGTGGQDEQFF
cdr3_nt: TGTGCCACCAGCGTACTTACCGGGACAGGGGGTCAGGATGAGCAGTTCTTC
clone_size: -
v_call: TRBV15
j_call: TRBJ2-1
d_call: TRBD1

cdr3_aa: CASSQPTSGGSSYEQYF
cdr3_nt: TGTGCCAGCAGCCAGCCAACTAGCGGGGGGAGCTCCTACGAGCAGTACTTC
clone_size: -
v_call: TRBV11-2
j_call: TRBJ2-7
d_call: TRBD2

cdr3_aa: CASRKEPSSTDTQYF
cdr3_nt: TGTGCCAGCAGAAAGGAGCCGTCTAGCACAGATACGCAGTATTTT
clone_size: -
v_call: TRBV11-2
j_call: TRBJ2-3
d_call: -

cdr3_aa: CASSLRTSGGSTDTQYF
cdr3_nt: TGTGCCAGCAGCTTGAGGACTAGCGGGGGGAGCACAGATACGCAGTATTTT
clone_size: -
v_call: TRBV7-8
j_call: TRBJ2-3
d_call: TRBD2

cdr3_aa: CASSEVKVLNTEAFF
cdr3_nt: TGTGCCAGCAGTGAAGTTAAGGTACTGAACACTGAAGCTTTCTTT
clone_size: -
v_call: TRBV2
j_call: TRBJ1-1
d_call: -

cdr3_aa: CASSPGHYNSPLHF
cdr3_nt: TGTGCCAGCTCACCGGGACACTATAATTCACCCCTCCACTTT
clone_size: -
v_call: TRBV18
j_call: TRBJ1-6
d_call: -

cdr3_aa: CAISASYLRDRASTNEKLFF
cdr3_nt: TGTGCCATCAGTGCTTCGTACCTCCGGGACAGGGCTTCAACTAATGAAAAACTGTTTTTT
clone_size: -
v_call: TRBV10-3
j_call: TRBJ1-4
d_call: TRBD1

cdr3_aa: CASSSSGSSYEQYF
cdr3_nt: TGTGCCAGCTCGAGTAGCGGGAGCTCCTACGAGCAGTACTTC
clone_size: -
v_call: TRBV19
j_call: TRBJ2-7
d_call: TRBD2

cdr3_aa: CASTAPSLNTEAFF
cdr3_nt: TGTGCCAGCACCGCACCATCCCTGAACACTGAAGCTTTCTTT
clone_size: -
v_call: TRBV28
j_call: TRBJ1-1
d_call: -

cdr3_aa: CASSSGRMSYNEQFF
cdr3_nt: TGTGCCAGCAGCTCCGGACGTATGTCCTACAATGAGCAGTTCTTC
clone_size: -
v_call: TRBV11-3
j_call: TRBJ2-1
d_call: -

cdr3_aa: CASRRTGGSDTQYF
cdr3_nt: TGCGCCAGCAGGCGAACGGGAGGTTCAGATACGCAGTATTTT
clone_size: -
v_call: TRBV5-1
j_call: TRBJ2-3
d_call: TRBD2

cdr3_aa: CASSPFTGNTQYF
cdr3_nt: TGTGCCAGCTCACCGTTCACAGGGAATACCCAGTACTTC
clone_size: -
v_call: TRBV18
j_call: TRBJ2-5
d_call: -

cdr3_aa: CASSAVTGGTGELFF
cdr3_nt: TGTGCCAGCAGCGCAGTAACAGGGGGCACCGGGGAGCTGTTTTTT
clone_size: -
v_call: TRBV9
j_call: TRBJ2-2
d_call: TRBD1

cdr3_aa: CASSKGIGQGGTDTQYF
cdr3_nt: TGTGCCAGCAGCAAAGGAATAGGACAAGGAGGCACAGATACGCAGTATTTT
clone_size: -
v_call: TRBV21-1
j_call: TRBJ2-3
d_call: -

cdr3_aa: CASSDGNPGELFF
cdr3_nt: TGTGCCAGCAGTGACGGGAACCCCGGGGAGCTGTTTTTT
clone_size: -
v_call: TRBV6-4
j_call: TRBJ2-2
d_call: -

cdr3_aa: CASSHIYTGELFF
cdr3_nt: TGCGCCAGCAGCCATATCTACACCGGGGAGCTGTTTTTT
clone_size: -
v_call: TRBV4-1
j_call: TRBJ2-2
d_call: -

cdr3_aa: CATSDPRTGGGNIQYF
cdr3_nt: TGTGCCACCAGTGATCCCCGAACAGGGGGCGGGAACATTCAGTACTTC
clone_size: few
v_call: TRBV24-1
j_call: TRBJ2-4
d_call: TRBD1

cdr3_aa: CASSLSPQETQYF
cdr3_nt: TGTGCCAGCAGTCTCTCCCCCCAAGAGACCCAGTACTTC
clone_size: -
v_call: TRBV27
j_call: TRBJ2-5
d_call: -

cdr3_aa: CASSLTAGVEDTQYF
cdr3_nt: TGTGCCAGCAGCTTGACCGCGGGAGTTGAAGATACGCAGTATTTT
clone_size: few
v_call: TRBV5-4
j_call: TRBJ2-3
d_call: TRBD2

cdr3_aa: CASSLVQGRLNTEAFF
cdr3_nt: TGCGCCAGCAGCTTGGTACAGGGGAGACTGAACACTGAAGCTTTCTTT
clone_size: -
v_call: TRBV5-1
j_call: TRBJ1-1
d_call: TRBD1

cdr3_aa: CASSKDWSSDTQYF
cdr3_nt: TGTGCCAGCTCCAAGGACTGGTCCTCAGATACGCAGTATTTT
clone_size: -
v_call: TRBV6-5
j_call: TRBJ2-3
d_call: -

cdr3_aa: CAWSVPQPGNTIYF
cdr3_nt: TGTGCCTGGAGTGTCCCGCAGCCAGGAAACACCATATATTTT
clone_size: -
v_call: TRBV30
j_call: TRBJ1-3
d_call: -

cdr3_aa: CAGRDLGNSPLHF
cdr3_nt: TGTGCCGGCCGGGATTTGGGTAATTCACCCCTCCACTTT
clone_size: -
v_call: TRBV5-8
j_call: TRBJ1-6
d_call: -

cdr3_aa: CASSLRPGTGLGLDTEAFF
cdr3_nt: TGTGCCAGCTCACTACGTCCCGGGACAGGGTTGGGGCTGGACACTGAAGCTTTCTTT
clone_size: -
v_call: TRBV18
j_call: TRBJ1-1
d_call: TRBD1

cdr3_aa: CASSLSSKNSPLHF
cdr3_nt: TGTGCCAGCAGTCTCTCCTCGAAAAATTCACCCCTCCACTTT
clone_size: -
v_call: TRBV6-4
j_call: TRBJ1-6
d_call: -

cdr3_aa: CASSPTPRGSYEQYF
cdr3_nt: TGTGCCAGCAGCCCGACTCCCAGAGGCTCCTACGAGCAGTACTTC
clone_size: -
v_call: TRBV7-2
j_call: TRBJ2-7
d_call: -

cdr3_aa: CASSLSELAGGTSTDTQYF
cdr3_nt: TGTGCCAGCAGCTTGTCCGAGCTAGCGGGAGGGACTAGCACAGATACGCAGTATTTT
clone_size: -
v_call: TRBV5-5
j_call: TRBJ2-3
d_call: TRBD2

cdr3_aa: CASTRGTGGRSNQPQHF
cdr3_nt: TGTGCCAGCACGCGAGGGACAGGGGGACGTAGCAATCAGCCCCAGCATTTT
clone_size: -
v_call: TRBV2
j_call: TRBJ1-5
d_call: TRBD1